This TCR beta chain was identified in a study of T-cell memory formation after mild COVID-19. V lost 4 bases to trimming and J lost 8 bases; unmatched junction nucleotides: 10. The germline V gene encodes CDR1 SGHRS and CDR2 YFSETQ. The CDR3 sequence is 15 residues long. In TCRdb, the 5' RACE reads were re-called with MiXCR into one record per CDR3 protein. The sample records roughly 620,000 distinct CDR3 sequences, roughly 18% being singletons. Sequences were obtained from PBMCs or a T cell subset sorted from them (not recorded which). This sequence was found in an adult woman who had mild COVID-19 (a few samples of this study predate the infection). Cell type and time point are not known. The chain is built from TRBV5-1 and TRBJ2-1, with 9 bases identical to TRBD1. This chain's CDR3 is CASSLLTGGGDEQFF. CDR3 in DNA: TGCGCCAGCAGCCTGCTGACAGGGGGTGGGGATGAGCAGTTCTTC.